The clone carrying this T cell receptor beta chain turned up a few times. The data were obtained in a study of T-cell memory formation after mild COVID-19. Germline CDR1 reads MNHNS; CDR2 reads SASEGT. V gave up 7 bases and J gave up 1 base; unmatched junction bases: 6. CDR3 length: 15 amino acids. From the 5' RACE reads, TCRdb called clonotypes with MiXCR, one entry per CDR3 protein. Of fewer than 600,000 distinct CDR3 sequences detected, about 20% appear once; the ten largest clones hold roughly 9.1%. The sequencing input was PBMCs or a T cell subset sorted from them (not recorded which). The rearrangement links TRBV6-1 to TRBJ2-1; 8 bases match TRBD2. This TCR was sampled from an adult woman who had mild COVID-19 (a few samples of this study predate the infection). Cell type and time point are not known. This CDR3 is CASNPGLASYNEQFF. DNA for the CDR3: TGTGCCAGCAACCCCGGACTAGCTTCCTACAATGAGCAGTTCTTC.